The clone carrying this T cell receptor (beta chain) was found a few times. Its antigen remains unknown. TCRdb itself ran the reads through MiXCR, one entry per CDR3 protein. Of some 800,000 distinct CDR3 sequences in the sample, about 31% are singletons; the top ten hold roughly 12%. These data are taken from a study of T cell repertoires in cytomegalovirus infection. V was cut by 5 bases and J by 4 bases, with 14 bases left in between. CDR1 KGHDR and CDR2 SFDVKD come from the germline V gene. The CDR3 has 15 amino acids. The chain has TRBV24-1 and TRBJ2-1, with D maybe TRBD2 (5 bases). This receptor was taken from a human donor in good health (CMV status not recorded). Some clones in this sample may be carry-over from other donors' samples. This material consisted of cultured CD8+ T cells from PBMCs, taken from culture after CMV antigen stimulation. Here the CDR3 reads CATSGGPRYYNEQFF. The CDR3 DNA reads TGTGCCACCAGTGGAGGGCCGCGATATTACAATGAGCAGTTCTTC.